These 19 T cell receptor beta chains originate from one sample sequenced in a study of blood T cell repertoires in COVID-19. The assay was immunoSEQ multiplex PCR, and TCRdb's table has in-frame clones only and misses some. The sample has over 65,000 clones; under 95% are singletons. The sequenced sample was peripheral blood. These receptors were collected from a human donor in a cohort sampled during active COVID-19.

The CDR3 nucleotides read TGTGCCACCCTCTTCCTACCAACTAATGAAAAACTGTTTTTT. Its translation is CATLFLPTNEKLFF. This chain joins TRBV3-1 (or the pseudogene TRBV3-2) and TRBJ1-4; D is unclear. The CDR3 spans 14 residues. The V and J ends lost 10 bases and 0 bases respectively, with 12 bases between them. The germline V gene has CDR1 LGHDT and CDR2 YNNKEL (reference sequence).

The CDR3 coding sequence is TGCGCCAGCAGGGAGGGTTCTAGCGGATACAATGAGCAGTTCTTC. This sequence encodes CASREGSSGYNEQFF. The chain links TRBV5-1 to TRBJ2-1; 7 nucleotides agree with TRBD2. Per germline, CDR1 SGHRS and CDR2 YFSETQ. The CDR3 sequence is 15 residues long. With V trimmed by 5 bases and J by 4 bases, 9 bases remained unmatched.

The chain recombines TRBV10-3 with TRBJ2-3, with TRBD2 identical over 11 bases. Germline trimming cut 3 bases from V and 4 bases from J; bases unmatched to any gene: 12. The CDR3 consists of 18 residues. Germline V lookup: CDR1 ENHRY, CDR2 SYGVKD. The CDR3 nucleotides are TGTGCCATCAGTGACGGGACTAGCGGACAAGATGGGTCAGATACGCAGTATTTT. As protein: CAISDGTSGQDGSDTQYF.

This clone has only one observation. This chain's CDR3 is CASSNSETQYF. As DNA, the CDR3 is TGTGCCAGTAGTAATTCTGAGACCCAGTACTTC. The J gene is TRBJ2-5, the V gene TRBV19; D remains unclear. Deletions cut 4 bases from V and 5 bases from J, with 5 bases between. This CDR3 has 11 amino acids. Per the germline V gene, CDR1 is LNHDA and CDR2 is SQIVND (reference sequence).

This CDR3 is CASSLQASGPDTQYF. The CDR3 coding sequence is TGCGCCAGCAGCTTGCAGGCCTCTGGCCCAGATACGCAGTATTTT. The V and J genes are TRBV5-1 and TRBJ2-3; D ambiguous. The germline gives CDR1 SGHRS, CDR2 YFSETQ. Trimming stripped 1 base from V and 4 bases from J, with 13 bases between. The CDR3 contains 15 residues.

CDR3 sequence reads: CASSLDRGRDIQETQYF. The CDR3 DNA sequence: TGTGCCAGCAGCTTAGATAGGGGCAGAGATATCCAAGAGACCCAGTACTTC. The chain is built from TRBV11-2 and TRBJ2-5, with D perhaps matching TRBD1 (5 bases). V lost 0 bases, J lost 1 base, and 15 bases lay in between. Germline loops: CDR1 SGHAT, CDR2 FQNNGV. The CDR3 consists of 17 residues.

CDR3 in DNA: TGTGCCAGCACCCGGGGGAAGGATCAGCCCCAGCATTTT. Translation gives CASTRGKDQPQHF. This sequence joins TRBV6-5 and TRBJ1-5; possible D gene TRBD1, 5 bases. The CDR3 extends over 13 amino acids. V lost 7 bases and J 5 bases, leaving 12 bases between the germline ends. From germline, CDR1 is MNHEY and CDR2 SVGAGI.

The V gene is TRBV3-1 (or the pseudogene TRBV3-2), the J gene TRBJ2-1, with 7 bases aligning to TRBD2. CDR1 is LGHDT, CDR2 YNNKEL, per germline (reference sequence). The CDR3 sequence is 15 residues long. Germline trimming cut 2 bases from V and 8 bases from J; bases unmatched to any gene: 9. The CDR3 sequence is CASSQSGRAIDEQFF. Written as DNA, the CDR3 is TGTGCCAGCAGCCAAAGTGGGAGGGCCATCGATGAGCAGTTCTTC.

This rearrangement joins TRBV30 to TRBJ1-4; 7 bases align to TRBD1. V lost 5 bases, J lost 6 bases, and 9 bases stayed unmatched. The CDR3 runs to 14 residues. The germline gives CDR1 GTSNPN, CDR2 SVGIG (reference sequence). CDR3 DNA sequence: TGTGCCTGGGGGAGACAGGGCGTGTATGAAAAACTGTTTTTT. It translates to CAWGRQGVYEKLFF.

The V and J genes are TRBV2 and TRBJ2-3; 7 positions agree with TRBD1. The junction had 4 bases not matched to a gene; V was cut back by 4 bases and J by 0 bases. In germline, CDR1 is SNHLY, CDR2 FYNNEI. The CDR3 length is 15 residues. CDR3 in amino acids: CASSGGTASTDTQYF. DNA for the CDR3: TGTGCCAGCAGTGGGGGGACAGCTAGCACAGATACGCAGTATTTT.

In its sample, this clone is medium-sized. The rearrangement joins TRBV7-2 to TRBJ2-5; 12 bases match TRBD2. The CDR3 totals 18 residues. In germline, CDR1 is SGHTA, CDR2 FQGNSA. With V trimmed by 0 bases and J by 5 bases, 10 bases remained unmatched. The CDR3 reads CASSLAGLAGGRWETQYF. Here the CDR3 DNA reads TGTGCCAGCAGCTTAGCGGGCCTAGCGGGAGGGAGGTGGGAGACCCAGTACTTC.

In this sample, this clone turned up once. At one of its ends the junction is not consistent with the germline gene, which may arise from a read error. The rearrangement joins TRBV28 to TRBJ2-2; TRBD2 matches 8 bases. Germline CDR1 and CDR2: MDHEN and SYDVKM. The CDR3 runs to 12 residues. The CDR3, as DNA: TGCGCCGGGGGGGGAACTACCGGGGAGCTGTTTTTT. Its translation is CAGGGTTGELFF.

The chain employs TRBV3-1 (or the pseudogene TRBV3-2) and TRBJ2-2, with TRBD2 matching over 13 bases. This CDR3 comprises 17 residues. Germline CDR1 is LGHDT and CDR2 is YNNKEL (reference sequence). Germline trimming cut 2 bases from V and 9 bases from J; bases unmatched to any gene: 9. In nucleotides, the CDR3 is TGTGCCAGCAGCCAATTTGGACTAGCGGGAGCCCTGAGGGAGCTGTTTTTT. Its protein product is CASSQFGLAGALRELFF.

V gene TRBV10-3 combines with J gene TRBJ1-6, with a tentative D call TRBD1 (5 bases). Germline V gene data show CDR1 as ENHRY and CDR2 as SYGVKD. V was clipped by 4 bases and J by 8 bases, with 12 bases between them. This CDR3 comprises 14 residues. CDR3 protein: CAISAGLGDSPLHF. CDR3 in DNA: TGTGCCATCAGTGCAGGGTTAGGAGATTCACCCCTCCACTTT.

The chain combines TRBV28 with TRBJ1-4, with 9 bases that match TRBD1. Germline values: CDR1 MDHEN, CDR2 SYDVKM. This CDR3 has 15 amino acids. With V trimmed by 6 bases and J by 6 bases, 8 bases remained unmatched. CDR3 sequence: CASSHPGQGDEKLFF. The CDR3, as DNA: TGTGCCAGCAGCCATCCGGGACAGGGCGATGAAAAACTGTTTTTT.

The CDR3 reads CASSPISFPHQETQYF. CDR3 nucleotide sequence: TGTGCCAGCAGCCCCATTAGTTTCCCACACCAAGAGACCCAGTACTTC. The chain couples TRBV7-9 to TRBJ2-5, with D uncertain. V lost 5 bases and J 0 bases, leaving 16 bases between the germline ends. There are 16 residues in the CDR3. Germline CDR1 SEHNR, CDR2 FQNEAQ (reference sequence).

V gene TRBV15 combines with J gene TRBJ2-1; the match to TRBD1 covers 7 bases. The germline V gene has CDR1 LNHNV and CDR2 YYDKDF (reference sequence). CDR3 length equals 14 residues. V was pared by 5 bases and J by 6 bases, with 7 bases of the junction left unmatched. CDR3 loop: CATSPGQYLNEQFF. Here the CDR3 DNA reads TGTGCCACCAGCCCGGGACAGTATCTCAATGAGCAGTTCTTC.

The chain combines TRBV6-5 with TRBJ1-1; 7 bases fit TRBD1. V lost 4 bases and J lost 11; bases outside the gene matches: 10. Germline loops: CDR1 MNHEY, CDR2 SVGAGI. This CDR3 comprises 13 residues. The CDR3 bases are TGTGCCAGCAGTTCGGGACAGAGAAAAAGGGCTTTCTTT. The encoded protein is CASSSGQRKRAFF.

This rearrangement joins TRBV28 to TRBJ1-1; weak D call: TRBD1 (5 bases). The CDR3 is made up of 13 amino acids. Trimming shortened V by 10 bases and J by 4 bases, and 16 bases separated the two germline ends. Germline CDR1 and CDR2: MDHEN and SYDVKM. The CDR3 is CATQRGTSTEAFF. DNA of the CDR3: TGTGCCACCCAAAGGGGTACAAGCACTGAAGCTTTCTTT.